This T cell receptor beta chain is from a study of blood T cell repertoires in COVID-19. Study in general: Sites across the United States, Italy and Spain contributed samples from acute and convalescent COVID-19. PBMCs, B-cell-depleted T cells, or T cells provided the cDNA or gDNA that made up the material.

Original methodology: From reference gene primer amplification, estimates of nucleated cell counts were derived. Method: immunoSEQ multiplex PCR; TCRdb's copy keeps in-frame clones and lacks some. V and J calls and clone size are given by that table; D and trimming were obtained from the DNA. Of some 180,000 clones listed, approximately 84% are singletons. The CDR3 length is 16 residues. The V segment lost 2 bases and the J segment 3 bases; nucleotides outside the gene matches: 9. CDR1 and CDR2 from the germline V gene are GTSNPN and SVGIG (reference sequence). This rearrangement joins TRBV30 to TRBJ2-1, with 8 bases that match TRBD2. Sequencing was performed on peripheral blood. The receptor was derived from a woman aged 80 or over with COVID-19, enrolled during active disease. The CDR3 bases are TGTGCCTGGAGTAAGCAAATAGCGGGGCGCTACAATGAGCAGTTCTTC. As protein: CAWSKQIAGRYNEQFF.